This T cell receptor beta chain was captured in a study of T cells in Graves' hyperthyroidism and ophthalmopathy. General observations from the study: Most thyroid clonotypes that were expanded above 0.001 also turned up in blood. A median around 6 months before onset, the model predicted ophthalmopathy.

Only a few counts were recorded for this clonotype. The antigen remains unidentified. The TCR beta CDR3 regions underwent amplification using RNA transcripts as the source. The primer set for the first-round RT-PCR of the TCR CDR3 was HTBI. Via MiXCR, TCRdb re-called the multiplex PCR reads, giving one row per CDR3 protein. This sample carries about 710,000 distinct CDR3 sequences, around 17% of them seen once, and the ten largest clones take 8.4%. The CDR3 is 15 amino acids. Trimming removed 4 bases from V and 3 bases from J, with 16 bases in between. Germline V gene sequence: CDR1 SGHVS, CDR2 FNYEAQ. Criteria for exclusion of patients were uncontrolled infection, other autoimmune disease, pregnancy or lactation. Diagnostic decisions used clinical symptoms, serum thyroxine and TRAb, thyroid ultrasound and orbital computed tomography.

What was sequenced was blood. This TCR came from a young man with Graves' hyperthyroidism. This chain connects TRBV7-6 to TRBJ2-7, with D possibly being TRBD1 or TRBD2 (5 bases each). CDR3 residues: CASSWGTGPNYEQYF. Here the CDR3 DNA reads TGTGCCAGCAGCTGGGGTACGGGGCCGAACTACGAGCAGTACTTC.